A single sample is the source of the 27 T cell receptor beta chains below, sequenced in a study of monozygotic twins with inflammatory bowel disease. Reprocessing the 5' RACE reads, TCRdb reports a single entry for every CDR3 protein and omits DNA. Its clone listing holds over 110,000 distinct CDR3 sequences. Sequencing used blood. The receptors were sampled from a human donor with ulcerative colitis or Crohn's disease, or a healthy co-twin of an affected twin (not recorded which).

The V call is TRBV4-3, the J call TRBJ2-5. This CDR3 contains 16 residues. The germline gives CDR1 LGHNA, CDR2 YSLEER. The CDR3 protein is CASSQQGNRPQETQYF.

The chain couples TRBV10-3 to TRBJ2-7; TCRdb selects TRBD1, and the lack of DNA leaves this call unchecked. The germline V gene encodes CDR1 ENHRY and CDR2 SYGVKD. The length of the CDR3 is 15 residues. CDR3 amino acids: CAARGDTIKSYEQYF.

CDR3 protein: CASSQDRGDYEQYF. This chain links TRBV4-3 with TRBJ2-7; as DNA is missing, the TRBD1 call by TCRdb cannot be tested. Germline CDR1 is LGHNA and CDR2 is YSLEER. This CDR3 has 14 amino acids.

The chain is built from TRBV2 and TRBJ1-1. CDR1 SNHLY and CDR2 FYNNEI come from the germline V gene. The CDR3 has 14 residues. The CDR3 region is CASILGRMNTEAFF.

The chain employs TRBV18 and TRBJ1-2; TCRdb lists TRBD1, though no DNA is available to test this call. Germline CDR1 reads KGHSH; CDR2 reads LQKENI. This CDR3 has 13 residues. This chain's CDR3 is CASSAGTMYGYTF.

V usage is TRBV4-1 and J usage is TRBJ1-2; TCRdb's D call of TRBD1 is untestable without DNA. CDR3 length equals 15 residues. Germline CDR1 and CDR2: MGHRA and YSYEKL. The CDR3 region is CASSQGKATPYGYTF.

The rearrangement joins TRBV6-2 or TRBV6-3 to TRBJ2-7; TCRdb returns TRBD2, unconfirmable since there is no DNA. CDR3 length: 14 residues. Germline lookup yields CDR1 MNHEY and CDR2 SVGEGT. The CDR3 reads CASSYNRLVYEQYF.

The chain couples TRBV7-2 to TRBJ1-5; the TCRdb call, TRBD1, lacks DNA for checking. This CDR3 has 14 amino acids. The germline CDR1 and CDR2 sequences are SGHTA and FQGNSA. The CDR3 region is CASSLAQGGQPQHF.

CDR3 amino acids: CASSPDITAPLHF. V and J are TRBV11-2 and TRBJ1-6; the TRBD1 assignment by TCRdb is unverifiable without DNA. The CDR3 has 13 amino acids. CDR1 SGHAT and CDR2 FQNNGV come from the germline V gene.

This sequence joins TRBV7-6 and TRBJ2-5; no DNA is available, so the TRBD2 call from TCRdb remains unchecked. The CDR3 sequence is 16 residues long. Germline V gene data show CDR1 as SGHVS and CDR2 as FNYEAQ. The CDR3 reads CASSLLAGAGIVTQYF.

This chain joins TRBV19 and TRBJ2-1; no DNA is available, so the TRBD2 call from TCRdb remains unchecked. This CDR3 is built from 15 residues. The germline V gene encodes CDR1 LNHDA and CDR2 SQIVND (reference sequence). CDR3: CASSRAGGVGNEQFF. The full variable domain, in which reference TRBV19 and TRBJ2-1 provide the parts outside the CDR3, is DGGITQSPKYLFRKEGQNVTLSCEQNLNHDAMYWYRQDPGQGLRLIYYSQIVNDFQKGDIAEGYSVSREKKESFPLTVTSAQKNPTAFYLCASSRAGGVGNEQFFGPGTRLTVL.

This chain connects TRBV5-1 to TRBJ2-5; absent DNA, TCRdb's TRBD1 call cannot be checked. CDR3 length: 14 amino acids. Per the germline V gene, CDR1 is SGHRS and CDR2 is YFSETQ. The CDR3 region is CASSLPGPRETQYF.

This rearrangement joins TRBV5-1 to TRBJ2-3; TCRdb returns TRBD2, unconfirmable since there is no DNA. The CDR3 is made up of 19 amino acids. Germline V gene data show CDR1 as SGHRS and CDR2 as YFSETQ. The chain's CDR3 is CASSLKSRLAGSSTDTQYF.

V and J are TRBV11-1 and TRBJ2-7; the TRBD1 assignment by TCRdb is unverifiable without DNA. The CDR3 is made up of 14 amino acids. The V gene's germline CDR1 is SGHAT and CDR2 FQDESV (reference sequence). The CDR3 reads CASSARTGFYEQYF.

The chain recombines TRBV5-6 with TRBJ2-2; TCRdb proposes TRBD1, but this gene call is untestable without DNA. The CDR3 length is 16 residues. The germline gives CDR1 SGHDT, CDR2 YYEEEE. The CDR3 protein is CASRYLLGGITGELFF.

The rearrangement links TRBV5-4 to TRBJ1-3. CDR3 length equals 15 residues. The germline V gene has CDR1 SGHNT and CDR2 YYREEE (reference sequence). This chain's CDR3 is CASSLVGGPGNTIYF.

The V gene is TRBV5-1, the J gene TRBJ2-7; TCRdb's D call, TRBD1, is unchecked because there is no DNA. This CDR3 spans 15 amino acids. Germline CDR1 reads SGHRS; CDR2 reads YFSETQ. The chain's CDR3 is CASSLQGTGDSEQYF.

The rearrangement joins TRBV30 to TRBJ1-1. The length of the CDR3 is 13 residues. CDR1 is GTSNPN and CDR2 is SVGIG in the germline V gene (reference sequence). The CDR3: CAWSVEGYTEAFF.

The V gene is TRBV4-2, the J gene TRBJ2-6; absent DNA, TCRdb's TRBD1 call cannot be checked. This CDR3 has 15 residues. Per germline, CDR1 LGHNA and CDR2 YNFKEQ. The CDR3 loop reads CASSQGPSGANVLTF.

The chain is built from TRBV5-1 and TRBJ2-7; TCRdb picks TRBD1, but there is no DNA to check that call. CDR1 SGHRS and CDR2 YFSETQ come from the germline V gene. The CDR3 totals 12 residues. The CDR3 loop reads CASSLEGSEQYF.

The chain joins TRBV5-1 to TRBJ2-2. Germline CDR1 SGHRS, CDR2 YFSETQ. The CDR3 contains 15 residues. The CDR3 sequence: CASSSGGSNTGELFF.

This chain uses TRBV4-3 with TRBJ2-7; TCRdb lists TRBD1, though no DNA is available to test this call. CDR1 is LGHNA and CDR2 is YSLEER in the germline V gene. The CDR3 is made up of 14 amino acids. This CDR3 reads CASSQVGQGVEQYF.

The chain recombines TRBV20-1 with TRBJ1-2. The CDR3 contains 12 residues. Germline V gene data show CDR1 as DFQATT and CDR2 as SNEGSKA (reference sequence). The CDR3 region is CSAKGLGYGYTF.

The chain carries TRBV29-1 and TRBJ1-1; the D call of TRBD1 rests on TCRdb alone, since no DNA is present to check it. CDR1 is SQVTM and CDR2 is ANQGSEA in the germline V gene. This CDR3 contains 14 residues. CDR3 sequence: CSVGQGDMNTEAFF.

V and J are TRBV12-3 or TRBV12-4 and TRBJ1-2. The CDR3 is 12 residues long. CDR3: CASSLRDGGYTF.

This chain connects TRBV28 to TRBJ2-5; TCRdb picks TRBD2, but there is no DNA to check that call. This CDR3 comprises 16 residues. Germline CDR1 is MDHEN and CDR2 is SYDVKM. The CDR3 region is CASSSRDYGRTETQYF.

This sequence joins TRBV24-1 and TRBJ2-2; there is no DNA to check the TCRdb D call of TRBD1. The germline CDR1 and CDR2 sequences are KGHDR and SFDVKD. This CDR3 is built from 16 residues. This CDR3 reads CATSEWDRGRTGELFF.